Included here is one T cell receptor beta chain sequence, with context. The target antigen is unknown. Naive and memory CD4+ T cells came from enriched cryopreserved PBMCs. Roughly 10^5 naive or memory CD4+ cells were cultured with CEF peptides for about nine days. This record belongs to a study of CD4 T cells in relation to SARS-CoV-2 and coronaviruses. Study-wide results and caveats: Samples before the pandemic and after infection were not matched within any donor.

This CDR3 contains 16 residues. Germline V lookup: CDR1 SGDLS, CDR2 YYNGEE. Trimming took 2 bases from V and 0 from J, leaving 9 bases between them. TCRdb keeps only in-frame clones here, not all; method: immunoSEQ multiplex PCR. The data show about 43,000 clones, with approximately 80% seen just once and 1.4% to 1.5% held by the top ten. Sample: naive CD4+ T cells from PBMCs, cultured in vitro. Stated subset: naive CD4+ T cells isolated by negative enrichment. The V call is TRBV9, the J call TRBJ1-6; D not certain. This TCR derives from an adult with COVID-19. The CDR3 protein is CASSVSSSSYNSPLHF. CDR3 nucleotide sequence: TGTGCCAGCAGCGTTTCGTCCAGCTCCTATAATTCACCCCTCCACTTT.